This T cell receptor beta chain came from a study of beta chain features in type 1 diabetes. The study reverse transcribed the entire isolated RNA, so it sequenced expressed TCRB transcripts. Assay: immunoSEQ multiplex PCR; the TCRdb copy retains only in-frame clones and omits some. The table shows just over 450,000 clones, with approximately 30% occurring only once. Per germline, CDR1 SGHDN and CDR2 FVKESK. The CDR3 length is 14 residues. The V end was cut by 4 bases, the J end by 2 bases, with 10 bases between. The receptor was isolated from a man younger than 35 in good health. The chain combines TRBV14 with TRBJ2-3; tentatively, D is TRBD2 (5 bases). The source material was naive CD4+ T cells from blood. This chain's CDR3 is CASSRGLDTDTQYF. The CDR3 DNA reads TGTGCCAGCAGCCGCGGGCTAGACACAGATACGCAGTATTTT. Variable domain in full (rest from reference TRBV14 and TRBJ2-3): EAGVTQFPSHSVIEKGQTVTLRCDPISGHDNLYWYRRVMGKEIKFLLHFVKESKQDESGMPNNRFLAERTGGTYSTLKVQPAELEDSGVYFCASSRGLDTDTQYFGPGTRLTVL.